This T cell receptor beta chain was sequenced for a study of patients and donors after allogeneic stem cell transplantation. CDR3 length: 15 amino acids. In germline, CDR1 is DFQATT, CDR2 SNEGSKA (reference sequence). V was cut by 0 bases and J by 0 bases, with 11 bases left in between. MiXCR, applied by TCRdb to the RT-PCR reads, yields one record per CDR3 protein. The table lists 100,000 to 130,000 distinct CDR3 sequences, 35% of them singletons. This clonotype was recorded a few times. The TCR was taken from a human donor who was either an allogeneic HSCT recipient or a stem cell or donor lymphocyte infusion donor (not recorded which). It is not recorded whose cells these are; they may come from a transplant donor. Sequenced: blood, either unsorted or a sorted T cell fraction (not recorded which). The gene calls are TRBV20-1 and TRBJ1-1; D not resolved. CDR3 loop: CSARDPGYVNTEAFF. The CDR3 region has the DNA TGCAGTGCTAGAGACCCGGGGTATGTGAACACTGAAGCTTTCTTT.